This TCR beta chain was found in a study of blood T cells in healthy people across ages. General observations from the study: More naive CD4+ cells and higher diversity marked long-lived donors relative to aged donors. A conclusive naive versus antigen-experienced comparison was prevented by the unsorted PBMCs. The fall in TCR beta diversity per million T cells was roughly linear with age.

CDR3 length: 10 amino acids. V shed 6 bases and J shed 4 bases, with 3 bases lying between them. CDR1 is SGDLS, CDR2 YYNGEE, per germline. About this clonotype itself: Its matching antigen is unknown. Just one base apart from a much larger clone, this may be a read error.

PCR was performed a second time for 7 to 11 cycles using a sample-barcoded 5' primer and a J-beta primer mix. One entry per CDR3 protein results from TCRdb running MiXCR on the 5' RACE reads. The sample lists around 990,000 distinct CDR3 sequences, roughly two fifths occurring once. The source is a man in his late teens or twenties in good health. The gene calls are TRBV9 and TRBJ2-3; no clear D. Sequencing was done on a sample of blood. CDR3 region: CASMADTQYF. In DNA form, the CDR3 reads TGTGCCAGCATGGCAGATACGCAGTATTTT.